One sample yielded the 25 T cell receptor beta chains listed below, sequenced in a study of T cell changes during pregnancy in multiple sclerosis. Profiled with immunoSEQ multiplex PCR; TCRdb holds only in-frame clones, not every one. The sample lists some 29,000 clones, around 91% seen once, with approximately 6.8% in the top ten. The specimen comprised CD8+ T cells from peripheral blood mononuclear cells, sampled after pregnancy. Every receptor here comes from a female donor with multiple sclerosis, enrolled in a pregnancy study.

The chain couples TRBV19 to TRBJ2-2, with D uncertain. CDR3 length equals 14 residues. The V gene's germline CDR1 is LNHDA and CDR2 SQIVND (reference sequence). The V end lost 0 bases, the J end lost 4 bases, and 6 bases lay between the germline ends. The CDR3 sequence: CASSIELITGELFF. The CDR3 coding sequence is TGTGCCAGTAGTATAGAACTGATCACCGGGGAGCTGTTTTTT.

The chain recombines TRBV7-9 with TRBJ2-4; 12 nucleotides agree with TRBD2. In germline, CDR1 is SEHNR, CDR2 FQNEAQ (reference sequence). V gave up 5 bases and J gave up 6 bases; unmatched junction bases: 2. There are 14 residues in the CDR3. The CDR3 nucleotides read TGTGCCAGCAGCACGACTAGCGGGGGAAACATTCAGTACTTC. It translates to CASSTTSGGNIQYF.

This clone appeared once. The J gene is TRBJ2-5, the V gene TRBV19, with a weak D call TRBD2 (6 bases). V lost 1 base and J 1 base, leaving 7 bases between the germline ends. Germline CDR1 LNHDA, CDR2 SQIVND (reference sequence). The CDR3 extends over 14 amino acids. DNA for the CDR3: TGTGCCAGTAGTATAGCGGGGGTCCAAGAGACCCAGTACTTC. Translating gives CASSIAGVQETQYF.

J is TRBJ1-1 and V is TRBV14; unclear D gene. The CDR3 is 13 amino acids. Germline CDR1 reads SGHDN; CDR2 reads FVKESK. V lost 2 bases, J lost 7 bases, and 11 bases lay in between. The CDR3 DNA is TGTGCCAGCAGCCAACAGGATTCCATTGAAGCTTTCTTT. It is translated as CASSQQDSIEAFF.

This rearrangement joins TRBV19 to TRBJ2-2; 8 bases map to TRBD2. This CDR3 is 17 amino acids long. The germline gives CDR1 LNHDA, CDR2 SQIVND (reference sequence). Trimming took 1 base from V and 6 from J; bases not matched to a gene: 10. CDR3 nucleotide sequence: TGTGCCAGTAGTATAGGATGGGGGGGACTAGAATCCGGGGAGCTGTTTTTT. It yields the protein CASSIGWGGLESGELFF.

J is TRBJ2-1 and V is TRBV2; 8 nucleotides align to TRBD2. This CDR3 is 14 amino acids long. V trimming: 2 bases; J trimming: 7 bases; junction bases outside the gene matches: 4. In germline, CDR1 is SNHLY, CDR2 FYNNEI. This CDR3 is CASSEPGGRNEQFF. CDR3 DNA: TGTGCCAGCAGTGAACCGGGGGGGAGGAATGAGCAGTTCTTC.

V is TRBV27 and J is TRBJ2-7; TRBD2 aligns across 7 bases. CDR1 is MNHEY, CDR2 SMNVEV, per germline (reference sequence). J lost 5 bases, V lost 4 bases, and 11 bases had no gene match. The CDR3 extends over 15 amino acids. The CDR3 protein is CASSSLALSGDEQYF. The CDR3 coding sequence is TGTGCCAGCAGTTCACTAGCGCTCTCGGGGGACGAGCAGTACTTC.

This chain links TRBV4-3 with TRBJ2-1; 9 nucleotides match TRBD2. The V segment lost 3 bases and the J segment 4 bases; nucleotides outside the gene matches: 10. The CDR3 has 17 amino acids. Looked up from germline, CDR1 is LGHNA and CDR2 is YSLEER. CDR3 protein: CASSHEIAGAAYNEQFF. The CDR3 DNA follows: TGCGCCAGCAGCCATGAAATAGCGGGAGCTGCGTACAATGAGCAGTTCTTC.

The chain recombines TRBV7-2 with TRBJ2-2; TRBD2 aligns across 11 bases. V shed 6 bases, J shed 3 bases, and the junction held 15 bases outside the gene matches. This CDR3 contains 19 residues. In germline, CDR1 is SGHTA, CDR2 FQGNSA. The CDR3 reads CASRGQIAGGPSYTGELFF. The CDR3 region has the DNA TGTGCCAGCAGGGGTCAAATAGCGGGAGGGCCATCTTACACCGGGGAGCTGTTTTTT.

The chain joins TRBV29-1 to TRBJ2-2, with 10 bases fitting TRBD1. Germline loops: CDR1 SQVTM, CDR2 ANQGSEA. Trimming took 7 bases from V and 3 from J; bases not matched to a gene: 8. The length of the CDR3 is 15 residues. CDR3 in amino acids: CSADRGQGDTGELFF. CDR3 nucleotides: TGCAGCGCCGACAGGGGGCAAGGTGACACCGGGGAGCTGTTTTTT.

The rearrangement joins TRBV10-3 to TRBJ1-2; no clear D gene. CDR3 length equals 16 residues. The germline V gene has CDR1 ENHRY and CDR2 SYGVKD. V was cut by 4 bases and J by 3 bases, with 18 bases left in between. CDR3 in DNA: TGTGCCATCAGTGTGTACAGAAGAACTCAGGACTATGGCTACACCTTC. Translation: CAISVYRRTQDYGYTF.

This rearrangement joins TRBV7-6 to TRBJ2-3; D perhaps matches TRBD1 (6 bases). CDR1 and CDR2 from the germline V gene are SGHVS and FNYEAQ. The CDR3 length is 14 residues. V lost 5 bases to trimming and J lost 2 bases, with 11 bases between them. The CDR3 here is CASSQGDNTDTQYF. The DNA of the CDR3 is TGTGCCAGCAGCCAAGGGGACAACACAGATACGCAGTATTTT.

For the CDR3, the DNA is TGCGCCAGCAGCCAAGAGCGGGAGCTTGTAGAGACCCAGTACTTC. Protein product: CASSQERELVETQYF. The chain links TRBV4-3 to TRBJ2-5, with TRBD2 matching over 7 bases. CDR3 length: 15 residues. CDR1 is LGHNA, CDR2 YSLEER, per germline. V was clipped by 0 bases and J by 4 bases; unmatched bases: 5.

This clone rates as medium-sized (0.01 to 0.1%). The chain is built from TRBV5-4 and TRBJ2-1, with 7 positions matching TRBD2. V shed 4 bases and J 13 bases; nucleotides not matched to a gene: 5. This CDR3 contains 11 residues. Germline V gives CDR1 SGHNT, CDR2 YYREEE (reference sequence). CDR3 residues: CASSPGTIQFF. CDR3 nucleotide sequence: TGTGCCAGCAGCCCCGGGACTATTCAGTTCTTC.

Here the CDR3 reads CASSLLGLASGELFF. The CDR3 DNA follows: TGTGCCAGCAGTTTACTGGGACTAGCATCCGGGGAGCTGTTTTTT. The rearrangement links TRBV28 to TRBJ2-2, with TRBD2 identical over 9 bases. The CDR3 spans 15 residues. V was clipped by 2 bases and J by 6 bases; unmatched bases: 4. The germline V gene has CDR1 MDHEN and CDR2 SYDVKM.

The chain links TRBV9 to TRBJ2-5, with 8 bases lining up with TRBD2. CDR1 is SGDLS and CDR2 is YYNGEE in the germline V gene. V dropped 0 bases and J dropped 2; count of bases not matched to a gene: 9. The length of the CDR3 is 17 residues. The CDR3 protein is CASSVAGLARMQETQYF. In DNA, the CDR3 is TGTGCCAGCAGCGTAGCTGGACTAGCACGAATGCAAGAGACCCAGTACTTC.

Turning to this clone: The sample carries other DNA sequences with the same CDR3. The chain is built from TRBV10-3 and TRBJ2-1; tentative D call: TRBD2 (5 bases). CDR3 length: 12 amino acids. Trimming removed 2 bases from V and 10 bases from J, with 9 bases in between. The V gene's germline CDR1 is ENHRY and CDR2 SYGVKD. The CDR3 sequence is CAISEEGREQFF. CDR3 DNA: TGTGCCATCAGTGAGGAGGGAAGGGAGCAGTTCTTC.

In this sample, this clone is medium-sized. The chain couples TRBV27 to TRBJ2-1, with 11 nucleotides matching TRBD2. J was trimmed by 12 bases and V by 4 bases; bases with no gene match: 14. Per germline, CDR1 MNHEY and CDR2 SMNVEV (reference sequence). CDR3 size: 16 residues. CDR3 amino acids: CASSSLAGGLQWGQFF. In DNA, the CDR3 is TGTGCCAGCAGTTCATTAGCGGGAGGGTTGCAATGGGGGCAGTTCTTC.

This chain links TRBV14 with TRBJ2-3; D gene uncertain. Germline lookup yields CDR1 SGHDN and CDR2 FVKESK. The V and J ends lost 0 bases and 4 bases respectively, with 5 bases between them. This CDR3 is 13 amino acids long. CDR3 loop: CASSQDRSDTQYF. CDR3 in DNA: TGTGCCAGCAGCCAAGACCGGTCAGATACGCAGTATTTT.

This clone was found once. The genes are TRBV2 and TRBJ2-1, with 8 bases that match TRBD2. The germline V gene encodes CDR1 SNHLY and CDR2 FYNNEI. This CDR3 has 18 residues. V was clipped by 1 base and J by 0 bases; unmatched bases: 8. The CDR3 reads CASSEGTSPESSYNEQFF. DNA for the CDR3: TGTGCCAGCAGTGAAGGGACTAGCCCCGAAAGCTCCTACAATGAGCAGTTCTTC.

The CDR3 DNA is TGTGCCAGCAGCAACAGGGCGCGAGAGACCCAGTACTTC. This encodes CASSNRARETQYF. This rearrangement joins TRBV28 to TRBJ2-5; maybe TRBD1 (6 bases). The CDR3 has 13 residues. Trimming removed 6 bases at V and 4 bases at J, with 12 bases between. From germline, CDR1 is MDHEN and CDR2 SYDVKM.

The chain uses TRBV18 and TRBJ2-1; 9 positions agree with TRBD2. V lost 3 bases to trimming and J lost 10 bases; unmatched junction nucleotides: 37. Looked up from germline, CDR1 is KGHSH and CDR2 is LQKENI. The CDR3 runs to 24 residues. The CDR3 DNA sequence: TGTGCCAGCTCACCGACCCGCACACACCGACTTAGGAGTGTTGAGCGGGGGGCCGCAGGGGAGCAGTTCTTC. This sequence encodes CASSPTRTHRLRSVERGAAGEQFF.

This sequence joins TRBV5-6 and TRBJ1-1, with a possible D match to TRBD1 (5 bases). Germline CDR1 is SGHDT and CDR2 is YYEEEE. The CDR3 covers 12 residues. V lost 3 bases to trimming and J lost 5 bases, with 8 bases between them. This chain's CDR3 is CASSSGYTEAFF. In DNA, the CDR3 is TGTGCCAGCAGCTCAGGGTATACTGAAGCTTTCTTT.

The chain combines TRBV11-3 with TRBJ2-1; TRBD1 might be the D (6 bases). Germline V lookup: CDR1 SGHNT, CDR2 YENEEA. V lost 5 bases and J lost 0, with 11 bases in between. The CDR3 is made up of 15 amino acids. CDR3 nucleotides: TGTGCCAGCAGCCTCCTCAGGGGCTCCTACAATGAGCAGTTCTTC. Translated: CASSLLRGSYNEQFF.

This chain connects TRBV13 to TRBJ1-1; D call uncertain. Trimming removed 0 bases at V and 1 base at J, with 9 bases between. Per germline, CDR1 PRHDT and CDR2 FYEKMQ (reference sequence). The CDR3 consists of 15 residues. CDR3 sequence: CASSLGEPTNTEAFF. CDR3 nucleotides: TGTGCCAGCAGCTTAGGGGAGCCTACGAACACTGAAGCTTTCTTT.